The rows below give T cell receptor beta chains drawn from one sample of a study of Ad26.COV2.S vaccination and SARS-CoV-2 variants. Clones were sequenced by immunoSEQ multiplex PCR, and TCRdb holds only the in-frame ones, with some missing. The table lists about 350,000 clones, approximately 85% of them singletons. The starting material was peripheral blood, obtained in a trial of Ad26.COV2.S vaccine versus placebo. These receptors were taken from a person aged 18-60 years who received the Ad26.COV2.S COVID-19 vaccine or a placebo. The CDR3 runs from the conserved cysteine through the conserved F or W. D genes are given only for firm matches. Some rows mark clone size as missing; the rest say once, few, many or name a class of expanded clone.

V	D	size	J	CDR3	DNA
TRBV5-4	TRBD1	few	TRBJ2-5	CASRLGQGRETQYF	TGTGCCAGCAGACTAGGACAGGGGCGGGAGACCCAGTACTTC
TRBV6-2/TRBV6-3	TRBD2	NA	TRBJ2-3	CASSYAASGTTDTQYF	TGTGCCAGCAGTTACGCGGCTAGCGGGACCACAGATACGCAGTATTTT
TRBV7-9	NA	NA	TRBJ2-7	CASRTAGHSYEQYF	TGTGCCAGCAGAACCGCGGGGCACTCCTACGAGCAGTACTTC
TRBV3-1/TRBV3-2	NA	NA	TRBJ1-6	CASSPGGGSLGSYNSPLHF	TGTGCCAGCAGCCCAGGCGGCGGTTCTTTGGGGTCCTATAATTCACCCCTCCACTTT
TRBV10-3	NA	NA	TRBJ1-2	CAISETTGRTNYGYTF	TGTGCCATCAGTGAGACGACAGGTCGGACTAACTATGGCTACACCTTC
TRBV7-9	NA	NA	TRBJ1-1	CASSFDLPYTEAFF	TGTGCCAGCAGCTTCGACCTACCTTACACTGAAGCTTTCTTT
TRBV19	NA	NA	TRBJ2-3	CASSPRQVIALYTDTQYF	TGTGCCAGTAGCCCCCGCCAGGTTATAGCGTTATACACAGATACGCAGTATTTT
TRBV3-1/TRBV3-2	NA	NA	TRBJ2-1	CASSHVDANEQFF	TGTGCCAGCAGCCACGTGGACGCCAATGAGCAGTTCTTC
TRBV9	NA	NA	TRBJ2-7	CASSVSDYPYEQYF	TGTGCCAGCAGCGTAAGTGACTACCCCTACGAGCAGTACTTC
TRBV6-6	NA	NA	TRBJ2-3	CASSYGELNTDTQYF	TGTGCCAGCAGTTACGGGGAACTTAACACAGATACGCAGTATTTT
TRBV7-6	NA	NA	TRBJ1-1	CASSLDVNTEAFF	TGTGCCAGCAGCTTAGATGTGAACACTGAAGCTTTCTTT
TRBV6-2/TRBV6-3	NA	NA	TRBJ2-2	CASSYSHNGGELFF	TGTGCCAGCAGTTACTCGCACAATGGGGGGGAGCTGTTTTTT
TRBV30	TRBD2	NA	TRBJ2-1	CAWSVHLVSGRANEQFF	TGTGCCTGGAGTGTACATTTGGTTAGCGGGAGGGCCAATGAGCAGTTCTTC
TRBV28	NA	NA	TRBJ2-7	CASSLVMGPYEQYF	TGTGCCAGCAGCCTAGTGATGGGTCCCTACGAGCAGTACTTC
TRBV29-1	TRBD2	NA	TRBJ2-3	CSVPSTSGGGTDTQYF	TGCAGCGTTCCCTCGACTAGCGGGGGAGGGACAGATACGCAGTATTTT
TRBV29-1	TRBD2	NA	TRBJ2-5	CSVEVAGARETQYF	TGCAGCGTTGAGGTAGCGGGAGCGAGGGAGACCCAGTACTTC
TRBV10-3	NA	NA	TRBJ2-3	CAISESRGTSPDTQYF	TGTGCCATCAGTGAGTCCCGCGGGACTTCGCCAGATACGCAGTATTTT
TRBV6-5	TRBD2	NA	TRBJ2-1	CASTLTSGYNEQFF	TGTGCCAGCACCCTGACTAGCGGTTACAATGAGCAGTTCTTC
TRBV30	NA	NA	TRBJ1-6	CAWTGATDSPLHF	TGTGCCTGGACAGGGGCTACGGATTCACCCCTCCACTTT
TRBV10-3	NA	NA	TRBJ2-7	CAIGGGGSYEQYF	TGTGCCATAGGAGGGGGGGGCTCCTACGAGCAGTACTTC
TRBV13	NA	NA	TRBJ2-3	CASSPPPTQDTDTQYF	TGTGCCAGCAGCCCCCCACCAACGCAGGACACAGATACGCAGTATTTT
TRBV28	NA	NA	TRBJ2-5	CASSHYRDRQETQYF	TGTGCCAGCAGTCATTACCGAGACAGGCAGGAGACCCAGTACTTC
TRBV5-5	TRBD1	once	TRBJ2-4	CASSLGQGIGNIQYF	TGTGCCAGCAGCTTGGGACAGGGGATTGGGAACATTCAGTACTTC
TRBV9	TRBD2	NA	TRBJ2-7	CASSVGEGSYEQYF	TGTGCCAGCAGCGTAGGGGAGGGCTCCTACGAGCAGTACTTC
TRBV7-8	TRBD1	once	TRBJ2-7	CASSAWTGMGFEQYF	TGTGCCAGCAGCGCCTGGACAGGGATGGGGTTCGAGCAGTACTTC
TRBV5-5	TRBD2	NA	TRBJ2-2	CASSFTGTSGSGELFF	TGTGCCAGCAGCTTTACCGGGACTAGTGGGAGCGGGGAGCTGTTTTTT
TRBV18	TRBD2	NA	TRBJ2-5	CASSPPRTSDSQETQYF	TGTGCCAGCTCACCACCGCGCACTAGCGATTCCCAAGAGACCCAGTACTTC
TRBV3-1/TRBV3-2	TRBD1	NA	TRBJ2-1	CASSPRQGGQFF	TGTGCCAGCAGCCCCAGACAGGGGGGGCAGTTCTTC
TRBV2	NA	NA	TRBJ1-2	CASRKPDGEGHYGYTF	TGTGCCAGCAGGAAACCCGATGGGGAGGGCCACTATGGCTACACCTTC
TRBV6-5	NA	NA	TRBJ1-5	CASSTREGQPQHF	TGTGCCAGCAGTACCCGGGAGGGACAGCCCCAGCATTTT
TRBV9	NA	NA	TRBJ1-2	CASSVDPGSPIIYTF	TGTGCCAGCAGCGTAGACCCGGGCAGTCCTATCATCTACACCTTC
TRBV11-2	NA	NA	TRBJ2-7	CASSLERDYEQYF	TGTGCCAGCAGCTTAGAAAGAGACTACGAGCAGTACTTC
TRBV25-1	TRBD2	NA	TRBJ2-3	CASSGTTSGTDTQYF	TGTGCCAGCAGTGGAACGACTAGCGGCACAGATACGCAGTATTTT
TRBV5-1	NA	NA	TRBJ2-7	CASSLVGGQDEQYF	TGCGCCAGCAGCTTGGTAGGGGGGCAAGACGAGCAGTACTTC
TRBV6-2/TRBV6-3	NA	NA	TRBJ2-5	CASSSGPQRETQYF	TGTGCCAGCAGTTCCGGGCCCCAGAGGGAGACCCAGTACTTC
TRBV5-4	NA	NA	TRBJ2-7	CASSLPGAYEQYF	TGTGCCAGCAGCCTACCGGGGGCCTACGAGCAGTACTTC
TRBV7-2	NA	few	TRBJ2-1	CASPHEQFF	TGTGCCAGCCCGCATGAGCAGTTCTTC
TRBV29-1	NA	NA	TRBJ2-7	CSVVIRVEQYF	TGCAGCGTTGTAATTCGGGTCGAGCAGTACTTC
TRBV5-8	TRBD2	few	TRBJ2-3	CASSLVLADTDTQYF	TGTGCCAGCAGCTTAGTACTAGCGGACACAGATACGCAGTATTTT
TRBV27	TRBD1	NA	TRBJ1-2	CASSHYRDRGSFLAGYTF	TGTGCCAGCAGCCATTACCGGGACAGGGGAAGTTTCCTGGCTGGCTACACCTTC
TRBV3-1/TRBV3-2	NA	NA	TRBJ1-5	CASSQDLVQPQHF	TGTGCCAGCAGCCAAGATCTTGTCCAGCCCCAGCATTTT
TRBV5-1	NA	NA	TRBJ2-5	CASSLMGEETQYF	TGCGCCAGCAGCTTGATGGGGGAAGAGACCCAGTACTTC
TRBV27	TRBD1	few	TRBJ1-1	CASSPIETGQGTGAPLHTEAFF	TGTGCCAGCAGTCCGATCGAGACGGGACAGGGGACCGGGGCCCCCCTCCACACTGAAGCTTTCTTT
TRBV28	TRBD2	NA	TRBJ2-1	CASSPGLAGGPYEQFF	TGTGCCAGCAGCCCGGGACTAGCGGGAGGGCCTTATGAGCAGTTCTTC
TRBV9	NA	NA	TRBJ1-4	CASSVVGPGGQRQPTNEKLFF	TGTGCCAGCAGCGTAGTCGGCCCGGGAGGACAGCGGCAACCAACTAATGAAAAACTGTTTTTT